These 2 T cell receptor beta chains originate from one sample sequenced in a study of identical twins. TCRdb reprocessed the 5' RACE reads via MiXCR and lists one record per CDR3 protein. The table records fewer than 550,000 distinct CDR3 sequences, roughly 15% of them present only once. The same specimen was also included in a second study, on yellow fever vaccine responses in identical twins.

Sequenced: CD4+ T cells sorted from blood. Receptors originate from a woman aged 18-29 years in good health.

This clonotype appeared a few times. V and J are TRBV15 and TRBJ1-2; the D is unclear. Germline V gives CDR1 LNHNV, CDR2 YYDKDF (reference sequence). Trimming cost V 0 bases and J 1 base, with 21 bases left between them. This CDR3 region has 19 residues. CDR3 DNA: TGTGCCACCAGCAGAGATCGACTGGGAGGAGGAGGAGTTAACTATGGCTACACCTTC. Its protein product is CATSRDRLGGGGVNYGYTF. Together with reference TRBV15 and TRBJ1-2, the CDR3 gives the full variable domain: DAMVIQNPRYQVTQFGKPVTLSCSQTLNHNVMYWYQQKSSQAPKLLFHYYDKDFNNEADTPDNFQSRRPNTSFCFLDIRSPGLGDTAMYLCATSRDRLGGGGVNYGYTFGSGTRLTVV.

The chain joins TRBV5-1 to TRBJ2-7; 7 positions match TRBD2. The CDR3 has 15 amino acids. The V segment lost 1 base and the J segment 7 bases; nucleotides outside the gene matches: 11. Germline V CDR1 and CDR2: SGHRS, YFSETQ. The CDR3 region has the DNA TGCGCCAGCAGCTTGACGGGGGGTGAGGGGCCGGAGCAGTACTTC. This gives the protein CASSLTGGEGPEQYF.